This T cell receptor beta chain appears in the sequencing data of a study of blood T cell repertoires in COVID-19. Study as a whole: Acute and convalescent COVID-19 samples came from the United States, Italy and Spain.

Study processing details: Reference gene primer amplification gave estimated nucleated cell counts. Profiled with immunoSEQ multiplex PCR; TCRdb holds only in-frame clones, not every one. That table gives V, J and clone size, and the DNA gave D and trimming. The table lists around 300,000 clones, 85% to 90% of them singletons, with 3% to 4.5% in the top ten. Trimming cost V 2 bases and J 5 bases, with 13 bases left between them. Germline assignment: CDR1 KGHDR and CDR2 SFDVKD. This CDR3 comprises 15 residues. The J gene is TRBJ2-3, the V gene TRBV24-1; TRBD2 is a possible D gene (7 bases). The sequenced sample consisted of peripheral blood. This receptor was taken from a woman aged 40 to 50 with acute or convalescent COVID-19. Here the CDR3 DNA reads TGTGCCACCAGTGATTCCCCGGGGGGCGTAGATACGCAGTATTTT. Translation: CATSDSPGGVDTQYF.